A selection of T cell receptor beta chains follows, all from one sample in a study of T cells in tuberculosis. Assay: immunoSEQ multiplex PCR; the TCRdb copy retains only in-frame clones and omits some. The sample yields 30,000 or so clones, nearly 90% seen once. The sequenced sample was PBMCs. The receptors stem from a donor between 5 and 29 years old with latent tuberculosis or without tuberculosis infection. Each CDR3 is given with its conserved first and last residue. D genes are given only for firm matches. Some rows mark clone size as missing; the rest say once, few, many or name a class of expanded clone.

abundance: NA; d_gene: NA; j_gene: TRBJ1-6; v_gene: TRBV28; CDR3aa: CASSPRHSRGHVPNSPLHF; CDR3nt: TGTGCCAGCTCCCCGCGGCATTCAAGGGGTCACGTTCCTAATTCACCCCTCCACTTT
abundance: NA; d_gene: NA; j_gene: TRBJ2-1; v_gene: TRBV6-5; CDR3aa: CASSLRPWANEQFF; CDR3nt: TGTGCCAGCAGCCTCCGACCGTGGGCCAATGAGCAGTTCTTC
abundance: NA; d_gene: NA; j_gene: TRBJ2-2; v_gene: TRBV19; CDR3aa: CASREGHLNTGELFF; CDR3nt: TGTGCCAGTAGAGAGGGACACCTGAACACCGGGGAGCTGTTTTTT
abundance: NA; d_gene: NA; j_gene: TRBJ2-1; v_gene: TRBV6-1; CDR3aa: CASSELDSSIYNEQFF; CDR3nt: TGTGCCAGCAGTGAATTAGACAGTTCCATCTACAATGAGCAGTTCTTC
abundance: once; d_gene: TRBD1; j_gene: TRBJ2-7; v_gene: TRBV6-1; CDR3aa: CASTVPGGNSYEQYF; CDR3nt: TGTGCCAGCACCGTGCCAGGGGGCAATTCCTACGAGCAGTACTTC
abundance: NA; d_gene: NA; j_gene: TRBJ2-2; v_gene: TRBV27; CDR3aa: CASSLSRGADFTGELFF; CDR3nt: TGTGCCAGCAGTTTATCTCGGGGGGCGGACTTCACCGGGGAGCTGTTTTTT
abundance: NA; d_gene: NA; j_gene: TRBJ1-6; v_gene: TRBV6-5; CDR3aa: CASRFTGRSPLHF; CDR3nt: TGTGCCAGCAGATTCACAGGGCGATCACCCCTCCACTTT
abundance: NA; d_gene: TRBD1; j_gene: TRBJ2-2; v_gene: TRBV18; CDR3aa: CASSLSGQGNTGELFF; CDR3nt: TGTGCCAGCTCACTATCGGGACAGGGGAACACCGGGGAGCTGTTTTTT
abundance: NA; d_gene: TRBD1; j_gene: TRBJ1-2; v_gene: TRBV28; CDR3aa: CASNLLTGSNYGYTF; CDR3nt: TGTGCCAGCAACCTCCTGACAGGGAGTAACTATGGCTACACCTTC
abundance: NA; d_gene: NA; j_gene: TRBJ1-1; v_gene: TRBV18; CDR3aa: CASSPFRQENTEAFF; CDR3nt: TGTGCCAGCTCACCTTTTCGACAGGAGAACACTGAAGCTTTCTTT
abundance: NA; d_gene: TRBD1; j_gene: TRBJ2-2; v_gene: TRBV14; CDR3aa: CASSPGGQGWTNTGELFF; CDR3nt: TGTGCCAGCAGCCCCGGGGGACAGGGCTGGACAAACACCGGGGAGCTGTTTTTT
abundance: NA; d_gene: NA; j_gene: TRBJ1-2; v_gene: TRBV6-5; CDR3aa: CASRPSGGSNYGYTF; CDR3nt: TGTGCCAGCAGACCGAGCGGGGGGTCTAACTATGGCTACACCTTC
abundance: NA; d_gene: NA; j_gene: TRBJ1-1; v_gene: TRBV5-1; CDR3aa: CASSLGQGFTEAFF; CDR3nt: TGCGCCAGCAGCTTAGGGCAGGGGTTCACTGAAGCTTTCTTT
abundance: NA; d_gene: TRBD1; j_gene: TRBJ1-3; v_gene: TRBV6-5; CDR3aa: CASHGQALNTIYF; CDR3nt: TGTGCCAGTCACGGACAGGCGTTAAACACCATATATTTT
abundance: few; d_gene: TRBD1; j_gene: TRBJ2-1; v_gene: TRBV5-1; CDR3aa: CASSLDRVDEQFF; CDR3nt: TGCGCCAGCAGCTTAGACAGGGTGGATGAGCAGTTCTTC
abundance: NA; d_gene: NA; j_gene: TRBJ1-2; v_gene: TRBV4-3; CDR3aa: CASSQEGRAYGYTF; CDR3nt: TGCGCCAGCAGCCAAGAGGGGAGGGCGTATGGCTACACCTTC
abundance: NA; d_gene: TRBD1; j_gene: TRBJ1-1; v_gene: TRBV27; CDR3aa: CASTHQGGKAFF; CDR3nt: TGTGCCAGCACACATCAGGGGGGCAAAGCTTTCTTT
abundance: once; d_gene: NA; j_gene: TRBJ2-1; v_gene: TRBV28; CDR3aa: CASSLGDKPEQFF; CDR3nt: TGTGCCAGCAGTTTAGGCGACAAACCTGAGCAGTTCTTC
abundance: NA; d_gene: TRBD2; j_gene: TRBJ2-5; v_gene: TRBV6-6; CDR3aa: CASSYSGSGVETQYF; CDR3nt: TGTGCCAGCAGTTACTCGGGTAGCGGGGTGGAGACCCAGTACTTC
abundance: NA; d_gene: TRBD2; j_gene: TRBJ2-5; v_gene: TRBV12-5; CDR3aa: CASGSGGGGETQYF; CDR3nt: TGTGCTAGTGGTTCGGGAGGGGGGGGTGAGACCCAGTACTTC
abundance: NA; d_gene: TRBD1; j_gene: TRBJ1-2; v_gene: TRBV27; CDR3aa: CASSSITDRGNGYTF; CDR3nt: TGTGCCAGCAGTTCTATTACCGACAGGGGGAATGGCTACACCTTC
abundance: once; d_gene: TRBD1; j_gene: TRBJ2-2; v_gene: TRBV19; CDR3aa: CASRTGTANTGELFF; CDR3nt: TGTGCCAGCAGGACCGGGACAGCGAACACCGGGGAGCTGTTTTTT
abundance: few; d_gene: TRBD1; j_gene: TRBJ1-2; v_gene: TRBV19; CDR3aa: CASSIGRRDRPYGYTF; CDR3nt: TGTGCCAGTAGTATAGGCCGTCGGGACAGGCCCTATGGCTACACCTTC
abundance: few; d_gene: NA; j_gene: TRBJ1-4; v_gene: TRBV13; CDR3aa: CASSLSEGEKLFF; CDR3nt: TGTGCCAGCAGCCTATCCGAGGGTGAAAAACTGTTTTTT
abundance: NA; d_gene: TRBD2; j_gene: TRBJ2-3; v_gene: TRBV5-1; CDR3aa: CASSWPVGREADTQYF; CDR3nt: TGCGCCAGCAGCTGGCCGGTGGGGCGGGAGGCAGATACGCAGTATTTT
abundance: NA; d_gene: NA; j_gene: TRBJ1-2; v_gene: TRBV5-1; CDR3aa: CASSLVPRLDYGYTF; CDR3nt: TGCGCCAGCAGCTTGGTGCCTCGACTCGACTATGGCTACACCTTC
abundance: NA; d_gene: TRBD2; j_gene: TRBJ2-3; v_gene: TRBV6-6; CDR3aa: CASSGTSGGTDTQYF; CDR3nt: TGTGCCAGCAGTGGGACTAGCGGGGGCACAGATACGCAGTATTTT
abundance: NA; d_gene: TRBD1; j_gene: TRBJ1-4; v_gene: TRBV29-1; CDR3aa: CSVGGTGGRGEKLFF; CDR3nt: TGCAGCGTGGGGGGGACAGGGGGCAGAGGAGAAAAACTGTTTTTT
abundance: NA; d_gene: NA; j_gene: TRBJ2-2; v_gene: TRBV11-2; CDR3aa: CASSPEVIYGELFF; CDR3nt: TGTGCCAGCAGCCCCGAGGTAATATACGGGGAGCTGTTTTTT
abundance: NA; d_gene: TRBD1; j_gene: TRBJ2-7; v_gene: TRBV28; CDR3aa: CASSTGGAPGYEQYF; CDR3nt: TGTGCCAGCAGTACAGGGGGCGCCCCGGGGTACGAGCAGTACTTC
abundance: NA; d_gene: NA; j_gene: TRBJ2-3; v_gene: TRBV7-9; CDR3aa: CASSPGASSTDTQYF; CDR3nt: TGTGCCAGCAGCCCAGGGGCGTCCAGCACAGATACGCAGTATTTT
abundance: NA; d_gene: TRBD1; j_gene: TRBJ2-1; v_gene: TRBV5-1; CDR3aa: CASSLRQYRGWGEQFF; CDR3nt: TGCGCCAGCAGCTTGAGACAGTACAGGGGGTGGGGTGAGCAGTTCTTC
abundance: NA; d_gene: TRBD1; j_gene: TRBJ1-3; v_gene: TRBV7-2; CDR3aa: CASSPTTGVGNTIYF; CDR3nt: TGTGCCAGCAGCCCCACGACAGGGGTAGGAAACACCATATATTTT
abundance: NA; d_gene: NA; j_gene: TRBJ2-2; v_gene: TRBV7-2; CDR3aa: CASRRVLSNTGELFF; CDR3nt: TGTGCCAGCAGGAGGGTCTTATCGAACACCGGGGAGCTGTTTTTT
abundance: NA; d_gene: TRBD1; j_gene: TRBJ1-2; v_gene: TRBV5-3; CDR3aa: CARSDRGYGYTF; CDR3nt: TGTGCCAGAAGCGACAGGGGGTATGGCTACACCTTC
abundance: NA; d_gene: NA; j_gene: TRBJ1-1; v_gene: TRBV6-6; CDR3aa: CASSHTKNTEAFF; CDR3nt: TGTGCCAGCAGTCACACAAAGAACACTGAAGCTTTCTTT
abundance: NA; d_gene: NA; j_gene: TRBJ1-3; v_gene: TRBV13; CDR3aa: CASSPGAETGNTIYF; CDR3nt: TGTGCCAGCAGCCCAGGGGCGGAAACTGGAAACACCATATATTTT
abundance: NA; d_gene: NA; j_gene: TRBJ2-7; v_gene: TRBV7-2; CDR3aa: CASSHSYEQYF; CDR3nt: TGTGCCAGCAGCCATTCCTACGAGCAGTACTTC
abundance: NA; d_gene: TRBD2; j_gene: TRBJ2-2; v_gene: TRBV5-1; CDR3aa: CASSSFAGRGRGGELFF; CDR3nt: TGCGCCAGCAGCTCCTTCGCCGGGAGGGGACGGGGCGGGGAGCTGTTTTTT
abundance: NA; d_gene: NA; j_gene: TRBJ2-7; v_gene: TRBV4-3; CDR3aa: CASSQGLSYEQYF; CDR3nt: TGCGCCAGCAGCCAAGGTCTCTCCTACGAGCAGTACTTC
abundance: NA; d_gene: TRBD2; j_gene: TRBJ2-3; v_gene: TRBV2; CDR3aa: CASQGLATDTQYF; CDR3nt: TGTGCCAGCCAAGGACTAGCTACAGATACGCAGTATTTT
abundance: NA; d_gene: NA; j_gene: TRBJ2-5; v_gene: TRBV11-2; CDR3aa: CASSQRPGWETQYF; CDR3nt: TGTGCCAGCAGTCAACGCCCAGGGTGGGAGACCCAGTACTTC
abundance: few; d_gene: TRBD1; j_gene: TRBJ1-2; v_gene: TRBV6-4; CDR3aa: CASSPDRGGGYTF; CDR3nt: TGTGCCAGCAGCCCAGACAGGGGAGGTGGCTACACCTTC
abundance: NA; d_gene: TRBD2; j_gene: TRBJ2-7; v_gene: TRBV7-9; CDR3aa: CASSRGGVYEQYF; CDR3nt: TGTGCCAGCAGCCGTGGGGGGGTCTACGAGCAGTACTTC
abundance: NA; d_gene: TRBD2; j_gene: TRBJ2-3; v_gene: TRBV29-1; CDR3aa: CSVARGGTSTDTQYF; CDR3nt: TGCAGCGTTGCTCGGGGGGGGACTAGCACAGATACGCAGTATTTT
abundance: NA; d_gene: TRBD2; j_gene: TRBJ2-2; v_gene: TRBV5-1; CDR3aa: CASSLGTSGGPPGELFF; CDR3nt: TGCGCCAGCAGCTTGGGGACTAGCGGGGGGCCTCCCGGGGAGCTGTTTTTT
abundance: once; d_gene: NA; j_gene: TRBJ1-2; v_gene: TRBV6-1; CDR3aa: CASSEGPHSNYGYTF; CDR3nt: TGTGCCAGCAGTGAGGGCCCCCACTCTAACTATGGCTACACCTTC
abundance: NA; d_gene: NA; j_gene: TRBJ1-4; v_gene: TRBV27; CDR3aa: CASSPLTDATNEKLFF; CDR3nt: TGTGCCAGCAGTCCCCTGACAGACGCAACTAATGAAAAACTGTTTTTT
abundance: NA; d_gene: NA; j_gene: TRBJ1-2; v_gene: TRBV28; CDR3aa: CASSLSTLPYGYTF; CDR3nt: TGTGCCAGCAGTTTATCGACACTTCCCTATGGCTACACCTTC
abundance: NA; d_gene: TRBD1; j_gene: TRBJ1-6; v_gene: TRBV7-2; CDR3aa: CASSLGQVYNSPLHF; CDR3nt: TGTGCCAGCAGCCTAGGACAGGTCTATAATTCACCCCTCCACTTT
abundance: large; d_gene: NA; j_gene: TRBJ1-3; v_gene: TRBV4-3; CDR3aa: CASSQRMGGRAGNTIYF; CDR3nt: TGCGCCAGCAGCCAGCGAATGGGAGGGCGAGCTGGAAACACCATATATTTT
abundance: NA; d_gene: NA; j_gene: TRBJ2-2; v_gene: TRBV7-9; CDR3aa: CASSLGGNGELFF; CDR3nt: TGTGCCAGCAGCTTAGGAGGGAACGGGGAGCTGTTTTTT
abundance: NA; d_gene: NA; j_gene: TRBJ1-4; v_gene: TRBV29-1; CDR3aa: CSAYSGALFF; CDR3nt: TGCAGCGCATACAGCGGAGCCCTGTTTTTT